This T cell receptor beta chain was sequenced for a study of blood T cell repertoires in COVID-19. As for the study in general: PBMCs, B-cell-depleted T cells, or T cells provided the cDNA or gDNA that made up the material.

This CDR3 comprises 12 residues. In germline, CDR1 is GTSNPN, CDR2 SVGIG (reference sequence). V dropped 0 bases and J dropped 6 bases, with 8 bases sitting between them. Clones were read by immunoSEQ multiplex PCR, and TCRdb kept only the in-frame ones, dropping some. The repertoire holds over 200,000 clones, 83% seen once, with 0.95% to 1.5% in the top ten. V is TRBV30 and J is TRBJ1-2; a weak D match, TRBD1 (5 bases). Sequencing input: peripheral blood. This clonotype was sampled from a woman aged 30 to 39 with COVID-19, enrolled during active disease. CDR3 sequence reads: CAWSVGQHGYTF. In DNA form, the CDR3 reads TGTGCCTGGAGTGTGGGGCAGCATGGCTACACCTTC.